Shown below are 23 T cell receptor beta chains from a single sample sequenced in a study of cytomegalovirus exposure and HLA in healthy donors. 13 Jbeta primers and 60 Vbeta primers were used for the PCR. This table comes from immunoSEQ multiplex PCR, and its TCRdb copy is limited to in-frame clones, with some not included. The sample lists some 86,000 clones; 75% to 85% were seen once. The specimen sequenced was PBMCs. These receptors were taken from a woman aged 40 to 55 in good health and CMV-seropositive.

DNA of the CDR3: TGTGCCAGCAGCCGTCCGGGACAGGCGAACTATGGCTACACCTTC. Protein sequence: CASSRPGQANYGYTF. V gene TRBV6-5 combines with J gene TRBJ1-2; TRBD1 aligns across 8 bases. In germline, CDR1 is MNHEY, CDR2 SVGAGI. Losses at the gene ends were 6 bases for V and 2 bases for J; bases not matched to a gene: 8. The length of the CDR3 is 15 residues.

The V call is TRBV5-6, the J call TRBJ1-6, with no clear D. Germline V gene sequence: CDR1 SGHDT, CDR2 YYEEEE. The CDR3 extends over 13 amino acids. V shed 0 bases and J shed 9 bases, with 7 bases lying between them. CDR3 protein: CASSLAEVSPLHF. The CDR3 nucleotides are TGTGCCAGCAGCTTGGCCGAGGTTTCACCCCTCCACTTT.

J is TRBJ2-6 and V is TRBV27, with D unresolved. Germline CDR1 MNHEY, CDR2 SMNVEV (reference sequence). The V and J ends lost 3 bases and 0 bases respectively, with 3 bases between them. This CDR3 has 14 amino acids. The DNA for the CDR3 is TGTGCCAGCAGTTTGAGCTCTGGGGCCAACGTCCTGACTTTC. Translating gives CASSLSSGANVLTF.

The CDR3 loop reads CASSLNSAYEQYF. In nucleotides, the CDR3 is TGTGCCAGCAGCTTAAATTCGGCCTACGAGCAGTACTTC. The V and J genes are TRBV7-2 and TRBJ2-7; unclear D gene. Per the germline V gene, CDR1 is SGHTA and CDR2 is FQGNSA. V lost 2 bases and J 2 bases, leaving 7 bases between the germline ends. This CDR3 is 13 amino acids long.

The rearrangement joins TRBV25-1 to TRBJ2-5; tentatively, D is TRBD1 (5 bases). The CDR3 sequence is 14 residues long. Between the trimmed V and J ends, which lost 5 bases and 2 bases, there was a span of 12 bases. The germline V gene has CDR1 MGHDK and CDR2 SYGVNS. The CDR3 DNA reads TGTGCCAGCAGTTCGACAGCGTGGCAAGAGACCCAGTACTTC. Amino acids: CASSSTAWQETQYF. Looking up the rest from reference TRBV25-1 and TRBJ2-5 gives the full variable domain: EADIYQTPRYLVIGTGKKITLECSQTMGHDKMYWYQQDPGMELHLIHYSYGVNSTEKGDLSSESTVSRIRTEHFPLTLESARPSHTSQYLCASSSTAWQETQYFGPGTRLLVL.

CDR3: CASAPSYSETQYF. The CDR3 coding sequence is TGTGCCAGCGCCCCCTCTTACTCGGAGACCCAGTACTTC. The rearrangement joins TRBV27 to TRBJ2-5; D call uncertain. The CDR3 spans 13 residues. Germline CDR1 and CDR2: MNHEY and SMNVEV (reference sequence). The V gene lost 8 bases and the J gene lost 5 bases, with 15 bases spanning the gap.

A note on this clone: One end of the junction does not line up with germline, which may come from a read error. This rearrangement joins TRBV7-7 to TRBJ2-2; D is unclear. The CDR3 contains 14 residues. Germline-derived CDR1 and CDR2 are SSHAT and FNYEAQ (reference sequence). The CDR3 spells CASSLAGPTGELFF. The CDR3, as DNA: TGTGCTAGCAGCTTAGCTGGGCCCACCGGGGAGCTGTTTTTT.

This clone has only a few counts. The CDR3 sequence: CATGVDTQYF. CDR3 DNA sequence: TGTGCCACCGGGGTGGATACGCAGTATTTT. V and J are TRBV19 and TRBJ2-3; possible D gene TRBD2, 5 bases. Germline assignment: CDR1 LNHDA and CDR2 SQIVND (reference sequence). Trimming took 10 bases from V and 6 from J, leaving 8 bases between them. The CDR3 consists of 10 residues.

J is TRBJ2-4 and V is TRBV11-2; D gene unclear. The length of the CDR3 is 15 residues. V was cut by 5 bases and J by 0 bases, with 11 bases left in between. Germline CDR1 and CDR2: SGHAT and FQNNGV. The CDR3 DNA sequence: TGTGCCAGCAGCCTTCCAGGCCTAGCCAAAAACATTCAGTACTTC. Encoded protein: CASSLPGLAKNIQYF.

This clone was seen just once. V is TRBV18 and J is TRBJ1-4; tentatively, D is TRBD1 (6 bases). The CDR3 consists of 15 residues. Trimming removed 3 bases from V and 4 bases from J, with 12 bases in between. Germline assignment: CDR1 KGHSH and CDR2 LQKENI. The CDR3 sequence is CASSPLMDSNEKLFF. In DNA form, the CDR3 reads TGTGCCAGCTCACCCCTAATGGACAGTAATGAAAAACTGTTTTTT.

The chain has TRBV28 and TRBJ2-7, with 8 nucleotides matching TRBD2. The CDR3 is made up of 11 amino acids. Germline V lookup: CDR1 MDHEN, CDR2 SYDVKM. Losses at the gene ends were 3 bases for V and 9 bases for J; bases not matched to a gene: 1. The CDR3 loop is CASSLREAQYF. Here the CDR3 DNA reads TGTGCCAGCAGTTTGCGGGAGGCGCAGTACTTC.

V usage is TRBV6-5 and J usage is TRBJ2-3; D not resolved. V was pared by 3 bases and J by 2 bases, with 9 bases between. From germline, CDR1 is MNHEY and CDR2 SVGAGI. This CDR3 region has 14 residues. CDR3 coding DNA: TGTGCCAGCAGTTATTCCGGGTTCACAGATACGCAGTATTTT. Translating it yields CASSYSGFTDTQYF.

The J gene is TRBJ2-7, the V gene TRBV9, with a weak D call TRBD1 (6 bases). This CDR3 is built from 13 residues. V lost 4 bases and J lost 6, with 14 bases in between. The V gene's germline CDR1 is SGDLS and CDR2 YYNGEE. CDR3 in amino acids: CASSRNTGTEQYF. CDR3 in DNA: TGTGCCAGCAGCCGAAACACAGGGACCGAGCAGTACTTC.

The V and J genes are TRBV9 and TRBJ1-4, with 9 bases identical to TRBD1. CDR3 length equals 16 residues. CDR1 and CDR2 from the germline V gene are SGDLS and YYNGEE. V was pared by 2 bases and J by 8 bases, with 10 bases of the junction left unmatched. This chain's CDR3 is CASSVDRTGDQEKLFF. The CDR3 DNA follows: TGTGCCAGCAGCGTTGACCGGACAGGGGATCAAGAAAAACTGTTTTTT. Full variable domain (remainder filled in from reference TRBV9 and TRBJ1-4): DSGVTQTPKHLITATGQRVTLRCSPRSGDLSVYWYQQSLDQGLQFLIQYYNGEERAKGNILERFSAQQFPDLHSELNLSSLELGDSALYFCASSVDRTGDQEKLFFGSGTQLSVL.

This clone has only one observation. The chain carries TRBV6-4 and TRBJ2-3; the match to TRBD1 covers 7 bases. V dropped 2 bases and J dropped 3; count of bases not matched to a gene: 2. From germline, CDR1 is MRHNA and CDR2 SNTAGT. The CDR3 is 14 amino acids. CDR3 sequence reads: CASSDRGLTDTQYF. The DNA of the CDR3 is TGTGCCAGCAGTGACAGGGGGCTGACAGATACGCAGTATTTT.

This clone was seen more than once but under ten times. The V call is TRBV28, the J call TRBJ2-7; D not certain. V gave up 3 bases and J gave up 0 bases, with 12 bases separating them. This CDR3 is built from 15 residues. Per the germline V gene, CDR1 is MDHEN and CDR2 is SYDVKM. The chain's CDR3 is CASSFLPGGSYEQYF. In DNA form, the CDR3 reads TGTGCCAGCAGTTTTTTACCGGGTGGCTCCTACGAGCAGTACTTC.

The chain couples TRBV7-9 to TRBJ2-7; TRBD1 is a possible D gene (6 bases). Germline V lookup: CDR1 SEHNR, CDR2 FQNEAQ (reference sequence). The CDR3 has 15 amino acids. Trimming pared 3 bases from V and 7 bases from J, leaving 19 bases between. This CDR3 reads CASSFWRLTGGEQYF. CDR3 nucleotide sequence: TGTGCCAGCAGCTTTTGGAGGTTGACAGGCGGGGAGCAGTACTTC.

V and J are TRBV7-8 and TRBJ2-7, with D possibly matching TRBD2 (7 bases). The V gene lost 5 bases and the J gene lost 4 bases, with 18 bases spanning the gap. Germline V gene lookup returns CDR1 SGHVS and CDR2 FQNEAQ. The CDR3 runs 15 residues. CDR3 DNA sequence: TGTGCCAGCAGCCCTTCTGTGGGGGGGCTATACGAGCAGTACTTC. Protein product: CASSPSVGGLYEQYF.

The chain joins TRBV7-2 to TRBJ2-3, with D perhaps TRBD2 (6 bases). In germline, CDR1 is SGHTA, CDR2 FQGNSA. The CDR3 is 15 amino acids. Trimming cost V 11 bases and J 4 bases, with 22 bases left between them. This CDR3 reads CASRAGPQMADTQYF. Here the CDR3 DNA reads TGTGCCTCTCGAGCGGGTCCCCAGATGGCAGATACGCAGTATTTT.

DNA for the CDR3: TGCGCCAGCAGCCAAGATAGCGAGGAGACCCAGTACTTC. It encodes CASSQDSEETQYF. The V gene is TRBV4-1, the J gene TRBJ2-5, with a tentative D call TRBD2 (5 bases). Germline V gene data show CDR1 as MGHRA and CDR2 as YSYEKL. Trimming left V 0 bases short and J 5 bases short, with 7 bases between. This CDR3 contains 13 residues.

The CDR3 loop reads CAILFSGLKTQYF. The CDR3 nucleotides read TGTGCCATCTTGTTTTCCGGGTTAAAGACCCAGTACTTC. This chain joins TRBV6-1 and TRBJ2-5; D remains ambiguous. Looked up from germline, CDR1 is MNHNS and CDR2 is SASEGT. The CDR3 sequence is 13 residues long. V was cut by 10 bases and J by 6 bases, with 18 bases left in between.

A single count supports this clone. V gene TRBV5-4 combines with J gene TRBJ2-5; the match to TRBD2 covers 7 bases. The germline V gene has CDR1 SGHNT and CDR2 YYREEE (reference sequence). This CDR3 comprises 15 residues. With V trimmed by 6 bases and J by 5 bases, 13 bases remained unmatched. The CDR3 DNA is TGTGCCAGCACCCTAGACGGCGGGAGATGGGAGACCCAGTACTTC. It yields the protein CASTLDGGRWETQYF. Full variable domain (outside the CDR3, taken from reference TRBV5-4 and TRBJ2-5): ETGVTQSPTHLIKTRGQQVTLRCSSQSGHNTVSWYQQALGQGPQFIFQYYREEENGRGNFPPRFSGLQFPNYSSELNVNALELDDSALYLCASTLDGGRWETQYFGPGTRLLVL.

CDR3 sequence: CASSIKTGYYNSPLHF. The CDR3 nucleotides are TGTGCCAGTAGTATCAAAACAGGGTACTATAATTCACCCCTCCACTTT. V usage is TRBV19 and J usage is TRBJ1-6, with D perhaps matching TRBD1 (6 bases). The V gene lost 3 bases and the J gene lost 3 bases, with 12 bases spanning the gap. The CDR3 loop spans 16 amino acids. The V gene's germline CDR1 is LNHDA and CDR2 SQIVND (reference sequence).